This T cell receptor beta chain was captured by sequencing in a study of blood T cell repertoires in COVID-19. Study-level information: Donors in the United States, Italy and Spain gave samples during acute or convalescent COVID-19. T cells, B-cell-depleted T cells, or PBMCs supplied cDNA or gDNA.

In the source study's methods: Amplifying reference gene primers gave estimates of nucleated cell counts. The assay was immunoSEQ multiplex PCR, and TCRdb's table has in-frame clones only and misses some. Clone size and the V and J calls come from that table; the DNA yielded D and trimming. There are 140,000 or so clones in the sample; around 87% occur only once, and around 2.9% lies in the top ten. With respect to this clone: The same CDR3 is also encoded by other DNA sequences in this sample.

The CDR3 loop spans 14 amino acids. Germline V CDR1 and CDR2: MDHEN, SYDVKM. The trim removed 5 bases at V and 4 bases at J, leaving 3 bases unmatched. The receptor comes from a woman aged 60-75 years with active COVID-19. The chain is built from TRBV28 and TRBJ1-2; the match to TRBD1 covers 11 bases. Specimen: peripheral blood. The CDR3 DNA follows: TGTGCCAGCAGTCCCGGGACAGGGGGCTATGGCTACACCTTC. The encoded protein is CASSPGTGGYGYTF.